One sample yielded the 3 T cell receptor beta chains listed below, sequenced in a study of shared clonotypes between healthy human individuals. Sequencing used immunoSEQ multiplex PCR; TCRdb keeps in-frame clones, though not all of them. The repertoire consists of under 150,000 clones, with 55% to 80% occurring once and the leading ten covering about 22%. The sequenced material came from memory CD8+ T cells sorted from blood. Stated subset: CD45RO+ cells pooled with CCR7-negative TemRA cells. These receptors all come from a woman under 40 in good health.

This clone has a handful of counts. V and J are TRBV27 and TRBJ1-4; 9 positions match TRBD1. V was clipped by 5 bases and J by 3 bases; unmatched bases: 10. Germline-derived CDR1 and CDR2 are MNHEY and SMNVEV (reference sequence). The CDR3 is 17 residues long. This CDR3 is CASSKQGASIANEKLFF. In DNA form, the CDR3 reads TGTGCCAGCAGTAAACAGGGGGCGAGTATAGCTAATGAAAAACTGTTTTTT. The entire variable domain, with the rest obtained from reference TRBV27 and TRBJ1-4, is as follows: EAQVTQNPRYLITVTGKKLTVTCSQNMNHEYMSWYRQDPGLGLRQIYYSMNVEVTDKGDVPEGYKVSRKEKRNFPLILESPSPNQTSLYFCASSKQGASIANEKLFFGSGTQLSVL.

The J gene is TRBJ2-5, the V gene TRBV29-1, with 9 bases fitting TRBD1. V lost 2 bases and J lost 6; bases outside the gene matches: 7. In germline, CDR1 is SQVTM, CDR2 ANQGSEA. This CDR3 contains 14 residues. The CDR3: CSVEIGQGPKTQYF. DNA of the CDR3: TGCAGCGTTGAAATAGGACAGGGGCCAAAGACCCAGTACTTC.

The chain couples TRBV28 to TRBJ2-5, with D possibly TRBD2 on 5 matching bases. Trimming pared 3 bases from V and 4 bases from J, leaving 9 bases between. Germline V gene lookup returns CDR1 MDHEN and CDR2 SYDVKM. The CDR3 has 13 residues. Here the CDR3 reads CASSFGEPETQYF. The CDR3 region has the DNA TGTGCCAGCAGTTTCGGGGAACCAGAGACCCAGTACTTC.